These 17 T cell receptor beta chains share one sample of origin, sequenced in a study of neoadjuvant anti-PD-1 for oral cavity cancer. The assay was immunoSEQ multiplex PCR, and TCRdb's table has in-frame clones only and misses some. Among tens of thousands of clones listed, less than 35% were seen once. Specified time point: after neoadjuvant nivolumab, at surgical resection. This specimen was tumor tissue, taken after nivolumab (anti-PD-1) treatment. The receptors here all came from a person aged 35-79 years with oral cavity squamous cell carcinoma.

The CDR3 bases are TGTGCCAGCAGCTCGTCCCGGACAGGGGCCCTACGTAATGAAAAACTGTTTTTT. Translation gives CASSSSRTGALRNEKLFF. The chain joins TRBV7-9 to TRBJ1-4; 9 bases line up with TRBD1. CDR3 length equals 18 residues. Germline CDR1 reads SEHNR; CDR2 reads FQNEAQ (reference sequence). Unmatched junction bases numbered 13, after V lost 4 bases and J lost 4 bases.

The chain combines TRBV5-1 with TRBJ2-7, with TRBD1 matching over 7 bases. The CDR3 runs to 16 residues. CDR1 is SGHRS and CDR2 is YFSETQ in the germline V gene. The ends lost 4 bases at V and 0 bases at J; junction bases unmatched: 10. As DNA, the CDR3 is TGCGCCAGCAGCCCCGTTAGTAGGGACAGCTCCTACGAGCAGTACTTC. This gives the protein CASSPVSRDSSYEQYF.

The V call is TRBV4-1, the J call TRBJ1-1; 7 bases match TRBD1. V lost 3 bases and J lost 2; bases outside the gene matches: 12. The CDR3 sequence is 17 residues long. Per germline, CDR1 MGHRA and CDR2 YSYEKL. Here the CDR3 reads CASSQAGLGQVNTEAFF. As DNA, the CDR3 is TGCGCCAGCAGCCAGGCCGGCCTTGGACAGGTCAACACTGAAGCTTTCTTT.

The gene calls are TRBV10-3 and TRBJ2-5; 7 bases line up with TRBD1. From germline, CDR1 is ENHRY and CDR2 SYGVKD. With V trimmed by 3 bases and J by 5 bases, 9 bases remained unmatched. The CDR3 runs to 15 residues. CDR3 bases: TGTGCCATCAGTGACCTTAAAGGGGGCACGGAGACCCAGTACTTC. Its protein product is CAISDLKGGTETQYF.

The chain couples TRBV6-4 to TRBJ2-1; 9 bases agree with TRBD2. The CDR3 has 15 amino acids. The germline CDR1 and CDR2 sequences are MRHNA and SNTAGT. The junction had 2 bases not matched to a gene; V was cut back by 4 bases and J by 1 base. As DNA, the CDR3 is TGTGCCAGCAGTGCCCTAGCGGGATCCTACAATGAGCAGTTCTTC. Protein sequence: CASSALAGSYNEQFF.

This clone was seen only a few times. The J gene is TRBJ1-2, the V gene TRBV4-1; tentatively, D is TRBD1 (5 bases). Trimming removed 1 base from V and 5 bases from J, with 14 bases in between. The CDR3 sequence is 15 residues long. Germline CDR1 is MGHRA and CDR2 is YSYEKL. The CDR3 DNA is TGCGCCAGCAGCCAAGTCCCCCAGGGAGGTTATGGCTACACCTTC. Translated, it gives CASSQVPQGGYGYTF.

Within the sample, this clone is medium-sized. The CDR3 here is CASSLDSSGNTIYF. The CDR3 DNA reads as TGTGCCAGCAGCTTAGACAGCTCTGGAAACACCATATATTTT. This chain links TRBV7-8 with TRBJ1-3, with D unclear. V gave up 1 base and J gave up 0 bases, with 4 bases separating them. Germline lookup yields CDR1 SGHVS and CDR2 FQNEAQ. The CDR3 loop spans 14 amino acids.

The J gene is TRBJ1-5, the V gene TRBV7-8; D call uncertain. Germline loops: CDR1 SGHVS, CDR2 FQNEAQ. This CDR3 spans 16 amino acids. V shed 1 base and J shed 5 bases, with 15 bases lying between them. Here the CDR3 DNA reads TGTGCCAGCAGCTTAGAAGGCCACGCTGGGTATCAGCCCCAGCATTTT. Its protein is CASSLEGHAGYQPQHF. Full variable domain (missing parts from reference TRBV7-8 and TRBJ1-5): GAGVSQSPRYKVAKRGQDVALRCDPISGHVSLFWYQQALGQGPEFLTYFQNEAQLDKSGLPSDRFFAERPEGSVSTLKIQRTQQEDSAVYLCASSLEGHAGYQPQHFGDGTRLSIL.

The rearrangement uses TRBV6-6 and TRBJ2-7; D possibly corresponds to TRBD2 (7 bases). CDR1 and CDR2 from the germline V gene are MNHNY and SVGAGI (reference sequence). Trimming took 6 bases from V and 5 from J, leaving 20 bases between them. The CDR3 is 15 amino acids. The CDR3: CASRGGGGDSDEQYF. CDR3 bases: TGTGCCAGCAGGGGAGGGGGGGGAGACTCTGACGAGCAGTACTTC.

This sequence joins TRBV4-2 and TRBJ1-1; D is unresolved. Germline CDR1 reads LGHNA; CDR2 reads YNFKEQ. The V gene lost 0 bases and the J gene lost 3 bases, with 11 bases spanning the gap. The CDR3 runs 15 residues. The CDR3 DNA reads as TGTGCCAGCAGCCAAGATTTGGTGACACACACTGAAGCTTTCTTT. Its protein is CASSQDLVTHTEAFF.

This clone was counted only a few times. This sequence joins TRBV27 and TRBJ2-1; 8 positions agree with TRBD2. The trim removed 3 bases at V and 7 bases at J, leaving 8 bases unmatched. The CDR3 covers 15 residues. Germline-derived CDR1 and CDR2 are MNHEY and SMNVEV (reference sequence). The CDR3 protein is CASSLSGGFANEQFF. CDR3 DNA: TGTGCCAGCAGTTTGTCGGGAGGGTTTGCGAATGAGCAGTTCTTC.

The rearrangement links TRBV15 to TRBJ2-5, with TRBD1 as a possible D gene (5 bases). Trimming took off 0 bases at V and 5 bases at J, with 10 bases between the two ends. Germline CDR1 and CDR2: LNHNV and YYDKDF (reference sequence). The CDR3 consists of 14 residues. The CDR3 region is CATSRDQGRETQYF. In DNA form, the CDR3 reads TGTGCCACCAGCAGAGATCAGGGAAGGGAGACCCAGTACTTC.

The sample holds a few counts of this clone. The CDR3 DNA reads as TGTGCCATCAGTGACCCCGGACAGGAGAGCTCCTACGAGCAGTACTTC. Protein sequence: CAISDPGQESSYEQYF. This sequence joins TRBV10-3 and TRBJ2-7; TRBD1 agrees at 7 bases. Germline V gene lookup returns CDR1 ENHRY and CDR2 SYGVKD. The J segment lost 0 bases and the V segment lost 3 bases, leaving 8 bases of the junction unmatched. The CDR3 runs to 16 residues.

This chain uses TRBV6-5 with TRBJ2-7; D gene unclear. The CDR3 sequence is 14 residues long. Trimming took off 2 bases at V and 1 base at J, with 9 bases between the two ends. In germline, CDR1 is MNHEY, CDR2 SVGAGI. The CDR3: CASSYSQQSYEQYF. Here the CDR3 DNA reads TGTGCCAGCAGTTACAGCCAGCAATCCTACGAGCAGTACTTC.

This clone appeared a few times. This chain links TRBV11-2 with TRBJ1-4, with D possibly being TRBD1 (6 bases). Per germline, CDR1 SGHAT and CDR2 FQNNGV. This CDR3 spans 15 amino acids. Trimming took off 2 bases at V and 3 bases at J, with 10 bases between the two ends. CDR3 coding DNA: TGTGCCAGCAGCTTATCGACAGGATCTAATGAAAAACTGTTTTTT. Translating gives CASSLSTGSNEKLFF.

The V and J genes are TRBV5-4 and TRBJ2-3; D might be TRBD1 (6 bases). The germline CDR1 and CDR2 sequences are SGHNT and YYREEE (reference sequence). This CDR3 is 17 amino acids long. V lost 4 bases and J lost 1, with 19 bases in between. The CDR3 coding sequence is TGTGCCAGCAGCAGGTTACAGGGTGAGGTTGGCACAGATACGCAGTATTTT. It translates to CASSRLQGEVGTDTQYF.

This sequence joins TRBV28 and TRBJ2-7, with D perhaps matching TRBD1 or TRBD2 (5 bases each). The CDR3 runs to 13 residues. The V and J ends lost 5 bases and 5 bases respectively, with 13 bases between them. CDR1 MDHEN and CDR2 SYDVKM come from the germline V gene. In nucleotides, the CDR3 is TGTGCCAGCAGTCCCCAGTTGGGGGACGAGCAGTACTTC. The encoded protein is CASSPQLGDEQYF.